This entry describes one T cell receptor beta chain. Antigen unknown. These data are taken from a study of T cells in Graves' hyperthyroidism and ophthalmopathy. Study findings and constraints: Blood shared most expanded thyroid clonotypes above 0.001.

Stable disease denoted Graves' hyperthyroidism without ophthalmopathy progression within 18 months. This CDR3 comprises 16 residues. Looked up from germline, CDR1 is SEHNR and CDR2 is FQNEAQ (reference sequence). V was clipped by 5 bases and J by 1 base; unmatched bases: 7. Researchers took RNA transcripts and amplified the TCR beta CDR3 regions from them. An initial round of RT-PCR targeting the TCR CDR3 relied on the HTBI primer set. In TCRdb, the multiplex PCR reads were re-called with MiXCR into one record per CDR3 protein. The sample has a few hundred thousand distinct CDR3 sequences, about half seen once.

J is TRBJ2-5 and V is TRBV7-9; 10 bases are shared with TRBD1. The TCR sequence derives from a woman between 18 and 29 years old with Graves' hyperthyroidism. Material for sequencing was peripheral blood or thyroid tissue (not recorded which). In nucleotides, the CDR3 is TGTGCCAGCAGCCCGTCCGGGACAGGGGCCCAAGAGACCCAGTACTTC. Protein product: CASSPSGTGAQETQYF. Drawing the rest from reference TRBV7-9 and TRBJ2-5, the complete variable domain is DTGVSQNPRHKITKRGQNVTFRCDPISEHNRLYWYRQTLGQGPEFLTYFQNEAQLEKSRLLSDRFSAERPKGSFSTLEIQRTEQGDSAMYLCASSPSGTGAQETQYFGPGTRLLVL.